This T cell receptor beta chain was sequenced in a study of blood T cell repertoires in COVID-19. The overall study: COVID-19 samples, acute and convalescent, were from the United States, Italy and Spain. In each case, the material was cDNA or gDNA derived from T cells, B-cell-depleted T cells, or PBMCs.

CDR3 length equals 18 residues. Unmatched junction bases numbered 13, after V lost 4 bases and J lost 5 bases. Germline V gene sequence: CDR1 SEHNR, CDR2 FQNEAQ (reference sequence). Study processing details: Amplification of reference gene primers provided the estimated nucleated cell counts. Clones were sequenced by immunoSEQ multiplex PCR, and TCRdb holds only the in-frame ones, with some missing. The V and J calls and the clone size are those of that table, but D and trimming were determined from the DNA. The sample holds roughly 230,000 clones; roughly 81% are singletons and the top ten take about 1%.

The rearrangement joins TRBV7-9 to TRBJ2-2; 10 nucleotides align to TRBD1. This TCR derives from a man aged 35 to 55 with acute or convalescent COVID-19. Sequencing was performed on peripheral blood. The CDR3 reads CASSSNRDRGVRTGELFF. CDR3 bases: TGTGCCAGCAGCTCCAACCGGGACAGGGGAGTCAGGACCGGGGAGCTGTTTTTT.